This T cell receptor (beta chain) came from a study of blood T cell repertoires in COVID-19. The wider study: Material from acute and convalescent COVID-19 was sourced from the United States, Italy and Spain.

The repertoire was sequenced with immunoSEQ multiplex PCR; TCRdb's copy has only in-frame clones and lacks some. The table shows 110,000 to 150,000 clones, with approximately 92% occurring only once. The table lists this clone with a few counts. V was trimmed by 6 bases and J by 7 bases, leaving 7 bases between them. The CDR3 covers 12 residues. This TCR was sampled from a woman between 55 and 75 years old with active COVID-19. Sequencing used peripheral blood. The chain has TRBV12-3 or TRBV12-4 and TRBJ1-6; D ambiguous. The CDR3 loop is CASRSLNSPLHF. Written as DNA, the CDR3 is TGTGCCAGCAGGAGTCTAAATTCACCCCTCCACTTT.